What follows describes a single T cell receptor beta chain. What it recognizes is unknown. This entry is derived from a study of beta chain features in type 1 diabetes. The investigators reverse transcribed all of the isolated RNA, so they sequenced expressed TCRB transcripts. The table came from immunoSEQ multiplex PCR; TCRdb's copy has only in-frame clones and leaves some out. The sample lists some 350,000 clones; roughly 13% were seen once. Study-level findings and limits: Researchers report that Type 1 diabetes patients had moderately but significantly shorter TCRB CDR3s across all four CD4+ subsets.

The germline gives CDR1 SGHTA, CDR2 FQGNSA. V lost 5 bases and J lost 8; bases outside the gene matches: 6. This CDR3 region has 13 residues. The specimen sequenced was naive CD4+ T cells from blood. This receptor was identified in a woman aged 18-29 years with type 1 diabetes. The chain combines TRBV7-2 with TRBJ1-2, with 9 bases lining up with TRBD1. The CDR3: CASSPGTGWGYTF. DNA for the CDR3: TGTGCCAGCAGCCCAGGGACAGGGTGGGGCTACACCTTC.